This T cell receptor beta chain originates from a study of blood T cell repertoires in COVID-19. Overall study context: The origin of the acute and convalescent COVID-19 samples was the United States, Italy and Spain. PBMCs, B-cell-depleted T cells, or T cells were the source of the cDNA or gDNA that made up the material.

This clone was detected once. This CDR3 comprises 14 residues. The germline gives CDR1 LGHNA, CDR2 YNFKEQ. The V segment lost 4 bases and the J segment 2 bases; nucleotides outside the gene matches: 3. Original handling: Amplification from reference gene primers served as the basis for estimated nucleated cell counts. Here immunoSEQ multiplex PCR was the method, and the copy in TCRdb shows in-frame clones only, minus some. V and J calls and clone size follow that table, whereas D and trimming were derived from the DNA. The sample yields about 190,000 clones, roughly 89% seen once. The chain joins TRBV4-2 to TRBJ2-3; 7 positions match TRBD2. The sample comprised peripheral blood. The sequence was collected from a middle-aged man with acute or convalescent COVID-19. The CDR3 bases are TGTGCCAGCAGCCCCGAGCGGGACACAGATACGCAGTATTTT. Translating it yields CASSPERDTDTQYF.